The 26 T cell receptor beta chains below come from one sample, sequenced in a study of shared clonotypes between healthy human individuals. TCRdb's table, derived via immunoSEQ multiplex PCR, lists solely in-frame clones and lacks some. Of about 2.3 million clones listed, 80% to 95% were seen once; the top ten hold 0.37%. Sequenced material: naive CD4+ T cells from PBMCs. Subset indicated: CD45RA+ positively selected. The source of these receptors is a man younger than 35 in good health. Some clones in this sample may be carry-over from other donors' samples.

On this clone: Distinct nucleotide sequences in the sample also encode this CDR3. The CDR3 loop is CASSRGVTDTQYF. CDR3 DNA sequence: TGCGCCAGCAGCCGGGGGGTAACAGATACGCAGTATTTT. The chain carries TRBV5-1 and TRBJ2-3; TRBD2 matches 7 bases. CDR1 is SGHRS, CDR2 YFSETQ, per germline. The V segment lost 4 bases and the J segment 3 bases; nucleotides outside the gene matches: 2. The CDR3 length is 13 residues.

The chain recombines TRBV19 with TRBJ2-7, with 8 positions matching TRBD2. This CDR3 contains 14 residues. J was trimmed by 7 bases and V by 4 bases; bases with no gene match: 9. The V gene's germline CDR1 is LNHDA and CDR2 SQIVND (reference sequence). CDR3 coding DNA: TGTGCCAGTAGTACTCTAGCGGCGGGGGGAGAGCAGTACTTC. It translates to CASSTLAAGGEQYF.

This clone was recorded once. The genes are TRBV29-1 and TRBJ2-5, with 10 bases fitting TRBD1. V lost 7 bases and J lost 5; bases outside the gene matches: 10. The V gene's germline CDR1 is SQVTM and CDR2 ANQGSEA. The CDR3 runs to 14 residues. CDR3 bases: TGCAGCGGGATAGGGACAGGGGTACGGGAGACCCAGTACTTC. Translated, it gives CSGIGTGVRETQYF.

The J gene is TRBJ2-2, the V gene TRBV7-9; no definite D call. V lost 5 bases to trimming and J lost 3 bases, with 13 bases between them. Per the germline V gene, CDR1 is SEHNR and CDR2 is FQNEAQ (reference sequence). CDR3 length: 15 amino acids. The CDR3 protein is CASSRDPIYTGELFF. The CDR3 nucleotides read TGTGCCAGCAGCCGAGATCCCATATACACCGGGGAGCTGTTTTTT. The variable domain in full, with the rest retrieved from reference TRBV7-9 and TRBJ2-2, is DTGVSQNPRHKITKRGQNVTFRCDPISEHNRLYWYRQTLGQGPEFLTYFQNEAQLEKSRLLSDRFSAERPKGSFSTLEIQRTEQGDSAMYLCASSRDPIYTGELFFGEGSRLTVL.

In its sample, this clone was seen a few times. This rearrangement joins TRBV7-6 to TRBJ1-1, with 7 bases aligning to TRBD1. CDR1 is SGHVS and CDR2 is FNYEAQ in the germline V gene. The CDR3 runs 15 residues. The ends lost 3 bases at V and 5 bases at J; junction bases unmatched: 9. This CDR3 is CASSFPRRDRTEAFF. CDR3 in DNA: TGTGCCAGCAGCTTCCCCCGCCGGGACAGAACTGAAGCTTTCTTT.

CDR3 sequence: CASSPRPTDGNEQFF. CDR3 coding DNA: TGCGCCAGCAGCCCACGTCCCACGGATGGGAATGAGCAGTTCTTC. V and J are TRBV5-1 and TRBJ2-1; D gene uncertain. The CDR3 spans 15 residues. Germline V lookup: CDR1 SGHRS, CDR2 YFSETQ. With 4 bases removed from V and 7 bases from J, the gap between germline ends came to 18 bases.

The chain carries TRBV5-1 and TRBJ2-1, with TRBD1 as a possible D gene (6 bases). V gave up 8 bases and J gave up 1 base, with 16 bases separating them. The CDR3 runs to 15 residues. The germline V gene encodes CDR1 SGHRS and CDR2 YFSETQ. The CDR3 loop is CASYQGMPSYNEQFF. The CDR3 bases are TGCGCCAGTTATCAGGGGATGCCGTCCTACAATGAGCAGTTCTTC.

This chain links TRBV7-9 with TRBJ2-1; 9 positions match TRBD2. The CDR3 extends over 16 amino acids. V dropped 1 base and J dropped 8; count of bases not matched to a gene: 9. Germline CDR1 is SEHNR and CDR2 is FQNEAQ (reference sequence). DNA of the CDR3: TGTGCCAGCAGCTTAGATCCAGCGGGAGGCTCGGATGAGCAGTTCTTC. Protein product: CASSLDPAGGSDEQFF.

The rearrangement uses TRBV7-3 and TRBJ1-1; 9 nucleotides match TRBD1. The trim removed 2 bases at V and 4 bases at J, leaving 5 bases unmatched. The germline gives CDR1 SGHTA, CDR2 FQGTGA. The CDR3 totals 15 residues. CDR3 coding DNA: TGTGCCAGCAGCTTAGAGGGACAGGGAAGCACTGAAGCTTTCTTT. Translated: CASSLEGQGSTEAFF.

This chain links TRBV28 with TRBJ2-3, with TRBD2 as a possible D gene (5 bases). The CDR3 totals 16 residues. The V end was cut by 2 bases, the J end by 1 base, with 13 bases between. Germline V gene sequence: CDR1 MDHEN, CDR2 SYDVKM. CDR3 nucleotides: TGTGCCAGCAGTTTACCAGGACTCTTGCGCACAGATACGCAGTATTTT. It specifies CASSLPGLLRTDTQYF. Full variable domain (missing parts from reference TRBV28 and TRBJ2-3): DVKVTQSSRYLVKRTGEKVFLECVQDMDHENMFWYRQDPGLGLRLIYFSYDVKMKEKGDIPEGYSVSREKKERFSLILESASTNQTSMYLCASSLPGLLRTDTQYFGPGTRLTVL.

V and J are TRBV4-3 and TRBJ1-3, with D unclear. CDR1 is LGHNA and CDR2 is YSLEER in the germline V gene. V dropped 0 bases and J dropped 1 base, with 10 bases sitting between them. The CDR3 loop spans 16 amino acids. The CDR3 nucleotides read TGCGCCAGCAGCCAAGATAGGTGGTTTTCTGGAAACACCATATATTTT. Translation: CASSQDRWFSGNTIYF.

The rearrangement uses TRBV25-1 and TRBJ1-5, with 7 nucleotides matching TRBD1. V lost 5 bases, J lost 5 bases, and 6 bases stayed unmatched. CDR3 length: 14 amino acids. The germline V gene encodes CDR1 MGHDK and CDR2 SYGVNS. This CDR3 is CASSPTGFDQPQHF. In DNA form, the CDR3 reads TGTGCCAGCAGTCCGACAGGGTTTGATCAGCCCCAGCATTTT.

J is TRBJ1-5 and V is TRBV28; weak D call: TRBD1 (5 bases). The ends were cut back, 1 base at V and 7 bases at J, with 11 bases in the middle. CDR1 MDHEN and CDR2 SYDVKM come from the germline V gene. The CDR3 loop spans 14 amino acids. This CDR3 reads CASSLYGAEQPQHF. The CDR3 region has the DNA TGTGCCAGCAGTTTATACGGGGCAGAGCAGCCCCAGCATTTT.

This clone was seen a few times. This sequence joins TRBV19 and TRBJ1-1; no definite D call. Germline-derived CDR1 and CDR2 are LNHDA and SQIVND (reference sequence). The V and J ends lost 8 bases and 3 bases respectively, with 10 bases between them. This CDR3 has 12 residues. In DNA, the CDR3 is TGTGCCAGTGTGGGGAAGGACACTGAAGCTTTCTTT. Amino acid sequence: CASVGKDTEAFF.

This rearrangement joins TRBV5-1 to TRBJ2-2, with D perhaps being TRBD1 or TRBD2 (5 bases each). Germline lookup yields CDR1 SGHRS and CDR2 YFSETQ. This CDR3 has 15 amino acids. V was trimmed by 4 bases and J by 3 bases, leaving 13 bases between them. The CDR3 reads CASSRTGAYTGELFF. In nucleotides, the CDR3 is TGCGCCAGCAGCCGCACCGGGGCCTACACCGGGGAGCTGTTTTTT.

The chain has TRBV30 and TRBJ2-2, with 10 bases fitting TRBD1. There are 13 residues in the CDR3. The germline gives CDR1 GTSNPN, CDR2 SVGIG (reference sequence). V was pared by 7 bases and J by 4 bases, with 3 bases of the junction left unmatched. The CDR3 sequence: CASWTGGTGELFF. The CDR3 DNA reads as TGTGCCTCTTGGACAGGGGGCACCGGGGAGCTGTTTTTT.

The rearrangement uses TRBV7-2 and TRBJ1-2, with D unclear. The germline V gene encodes CDR1 SGHTA and CDR2 FQGNSA. V was cut by 5 bases and J by 5 bases, with 15 bases left in between. CDR3 length: 14 amino acids. The CDR3 coding sequence is TGTGCCAGCAGCCCTCGGGTCAATTTTTATGGCTACACCTTC. Encoded protein: CASSPRVNFYGYTF.

The chain employs TRBV6-1 and TRBJ2-7; D is possibly TRBD2 (5 bases). This CDR3 has 9 residues. CDR1 and CDR2 (germline): MNHNS, SASEGT. Trimming shortened V by 11 bases and J by 9 bases, and 11 bases separated the two germline ends. The CDR3 here is CALRGAQYF. The DNA of the CDR3 is TGTGCCCTTCGGGGTGCGCAGTACTTC.

The table lists this clone with a count of one. J is TRBJ2-1 and V is TRBV7-9; 7 bases are shared with TRBD2. J lost 0 bases, V lost 5 bases, and 10 bases had no gene match. The CDR3 contains 17 residues. Germline values: CDR1 SEHNR, CDR2 FQNEAQ (reference sequence). This chain's CDR3 is CASSPRAGAPSYNEQFF. The CDR3 DNA reads TGTGCCAGCAGCCCGCGGGCGGGAGCCCCCTCCTACAATGAGCAGTTCTTC.

The V and J genes are TRBV5-1 and TRBJ2-5; 11 positions agree with TRBD1. The CDR3 contains 16 residues. Looked up from germline, CDR1 is SGHRS and CDR2 is YFSETQ. V trimming: 4 bases; J trimming: 5 bases; junction bases outside the gene matches: 10. The CDR3 region is CASSQLGQGAWETQYF. CDR3 DNA sequence: TGCGCCAGCAGCCAACTCGGACAGGGGGCGTGGGAGACCCAGTACTTC.

This clone was recorded only once. This sequence joins TRBV7-9 and TRBJ2-1; 13 bases fit TRBD2. V was pared by 3 bases and J by 5 bases, with 7 bases of the junction left unmatched. This CDR3 region has 17 residues. Germline CDR1 and CDR2: SEHNR and FQNEAQ (reference sequence). This CDR3 is CASSLARLAGGNNEQFF. CDR3 sequence (DNA): TGTGCCAGCAGCTTGGCCAGACTAGCGGGAGGCAACAATGAGCAGTTCTTC.

The chain couples TRBV19 to TRBJ2-4; D is possibly TRBD2 (6 bases). The germline V gene has CDR1 LNHDA and CDR2 SQIVND (reference sequence). V lost 5 bases and J 15 bases, leaving 17 bases between the germline ends. This CDR3 contains 12 residues. DNA for the CDR3: TGTGCCAGTAGTCAGAGACCGGGACTGTGGTACTTC. It yields the protein CASSQRPGLWYF.

The rearrangement joins TRBV5-1 to TRBJ2-7; 7 bases fit TRBD2. This CDR3 comprises 13 residues. Germline V gives CDR1 SGHRS, CDR2 YFSETQ. The ends lost 4 bases at V and 2 bases at J; junction bases unmatched: 3. This CDR3 reads CASSPGGPYEQYF. In nucleotides, the CDR3 is TGCGCCAGCAGCCCGGGGGGACCCTACGAGCAGTACTTC.

This chain joins TRBV28 and TRBJ2-2; possibly TRBD2 for D (5 bases). Trimming left V 5 bases short and J 3 bases short, with 13 bases between. The length of the CDR3 is 15 residues. Germline CDR1 MDHEN, CDR2 SYDVKM. The CDR3 protein is CASSPRTGDTGELFF. CDR3 bases: TGTGCCAGCAGTCCCAGGACTGGGGACACCGGGGAGCTGTTTTTT.

The V call is TRBV30, the J call TRBJ1-1, with D unresolved. The V gene lost 3 bases and the J gene lost 3 bases, with 14 bases spanning the gap. The germline V gene has CDR1 GTSNPN and CDR2 SVGIG (reference sequence). CDR3 size: 14 residues. The CDR3 region has the DNA TGTGCCTGGAGCCTCGGACTGCTTTACACTGAAGCTTTCTTT. Amino acid sequence: CAWSLGLLYTEAFF.

The chain employs TRBV9 and TRBJ1-1; perhaps TRBD1 as D (5 bases). The germline CDR1 and CDR2 sequences are SGDLS and YYNGEE. CDR3 length: 14 amino acids. Trimming took 4 bases from V and 0 from J, leaving 10 bases between them. The CDR3 loop is CASSLRVMNTEAFF. The CDR3 bases are TGTGCCAGCAGCCTCAGGGTCATGAACACTGAAGCTTTCTTT.